This T cell receptor beta chain was identified during a study of T cell responses to AZD1222 COVID-19 vaccine (dated by TCRdb to the early 2020s). For the wider study: TCR sequencing covered over 230 trial participants: nearly 210 given two doses of AZD1222 and about 26 given two doses of MenACWY control vaccine. Trial participants were enrolled by age into subgroups of 18-55, 56-69 and 70-plus years, and roughly 150, 30 and 60 TCR-sequenced participants, respectively, were included in these subgroups.

In the paper's terms, the time point label means: about 28 days (+/-7) after the second vaccine dose. The treatment or condition label on this specimen signifies: meningococcal conjugate vaccine given as trial control. The vaccinee samples were drawn from two UK trials, COV001 and COV002, one of which was a single-blind randomized controlled phase 2/3 trial testing AZD1222 (ChAdOx1 nCoV-19) in healthy adults. Trial participant PBMC samples were collected at day 0 and day 28 after the second dose for TCRbeta chain sequencing. Based on the germline V gene (reference sequence), the CDR1 and CDR2 sequences are MNHEY and SMNVEV. Here V drops 4 bases and J drops 3 bases, and the junction holds 2 bases not matched to any gene. The CDR3 numbers 14 residues from cysteine through phenylalanine. The retained sequence is limited to the CDR3, 42 bases, with the frame set at the first base. With respect to this clone: Its antigen specificity is not known. No base qualities exist here, and no much larger clone lies one base off it.

The study at large found these results: The whole spike protein was spanned by vaccine-associated CD4 TCRs, and dominant responses were seen in regions 160-218 and 743-854. After two AZD1222 doses, spike-specific TCR breadth and depth were significantly higher than at day 0 and than in MenACWY recipients. Reportedly, close to half of the unique spike-specific TCRs recognized epitopes lying outside the regions that are mutated in the B.1.351 and B.1.1.7 variants. Conclusions about previously exposed vaccinees were limited because only six AZD1222 recipients were SARS-CoV-2 seropositive at baseline. Participants were mostly white British, with more females than males. The authors suggested clonal diversity may have been underestimated. In the small 56-69-year group, the increase in depth fell short of significance, most likely because of low power. Because no day 14 peak-response samples were available, repertoires were characterized only after the peak T cell response.

The CDR3 regions of human TCRbeta chains were analyzed by immunosequencing. From the authors' description of their analysis: TCRs in the repertoires were matched against a reference library of SARS-CoV-2-specific TCRs that had been generated with the MIRA antigen-specificity platform. Breadth meant the fraction of unique TCRs that were SARS-CoV-2-associated, whereas depth meant the fraction of total T cells that were SARS-CoV-2-associated. Using the MIRA data, each spike-specific TCR was mapped to the spike region that the TCR reacts to and placed in a CD4 or CD8 class. Log10-transformed breadth and depth values were compared by one-way ANOVA with Sidak's multiple comparisons tests. The clones in this table, taken by TCRdb from immuneACCESS, are in-frame only. Not every clone is retained; where verified, under half of the shortfall comes from an unresolved V gene, and the cause of the rest is unknown. The DNA was the basis for D and trimming; V, J and clone size are from that table. The sample table lists 95,000 to 150,000 clones, around 90% of them with a count of one. The ten biggest clones cover more than 3.5% of the sample.

This receptor was obtained from an adult who received the MenACWY meningococcal vaccine as a control. This receptor chain uses TRBV27 and TRBJ2-7; 11 junctional bases match TRBD1. This sample comprised peripheral blood, obtained 28 days after the second dose of the MenACWY control vaccine. In nucleotides, the sequence is TGTGCCAGCAGTTCCGGGACAGGGGGCTACGAGCAGTACTTC. Its amino acids are CASSSGTGGYEQYF.